A selection of T cell receptor beta chains follows, all from one sample in a study of cytomegalovirus exposure and HLA in healthy donors. Here immunoSEQ multiplex PCR was the method, and the copy in TCRdb shows in-frame clones only, minus some. The table has around 130,000 clones, roughly 77% seen once; the top ten hold about 5.3%. The sequenced material came from PBMCs. Every receptor here comes from a man aged 25-40 years in good health and CMV-seronegative. Each CDR3 is given with its conserved first and last residue. The D gene is left open where the match is weak. Rows give clone size only sometimes, using once, few, many, or a class for an expanded clone.

CDR3 length: 13
D gene: -
V gene: TRBV6-6
clone size: -
J gene: TRBJ1-2
CDR3 DNA: TGTGCCAGCAGCCCCGGACAAGCATATGGCTACACCTTC
CDR3 protein: CASSPGQAYGYTF

CDR3 length: 15
D gene: -
V gene: TRBV5-1
clone size: -
J gene: TRBJ2-7
CDR3 DNA: TGCGCCAGCAGCTTGGGCGGTCAAATCATCGGGGAGCAGTACTTC
CDR3 protein: CASSLGGQIIGEQYF

CDR3 length: 15
D gene: -
V gene: TRBV5-1
clone size: -
J gene: TRBJ2-5
CDR3 DNA: TGCGCCAGCAGCTTGGGCAGGGGAGTAGAAGAGACCCAGTACTTC
CDR3 protein: CASSLGRGVEETQYF

CDR3 length: 13
D gene: -
V gene: TRBV6-1
clone size: once
J gene: TRBJ1-1
CDR3 DNA: TGTGCCAGCAGTGAGGACGTCTGGAGGAGAGCTTTCTTT
CDR3 protein: CASSEDVWRRAFF

CDR3 length: 14
D gene: -
V gene: TRBV5-1
clone size: once
J gene: TRBJ1-1
CDR3 DNA: TGCGCCAGCAGCCCACGGGGGGGGGACGACGAAGCTTTCTTT
CDR3 protein: CASSPRGGDDEAFF

CDR3 length: 14
D gene: -
V gene: TRBV7-2
clone size: -
J gene: TRBJ1-2
CDR3 DNA: TGTGCCAGCAGCCCTGACGTGGCTAGCTATGGCTACACCTTC
CDR3 protein: CASSPDVASYGYTF

CDR3 length: 13
D gene: -
V gene: TRBV5-1
clone size: -
J gene: TRBJ2-6
CDR3 DNA: TGCGCCAGCCGGTCTGTAGGGGCCAACGTCCTGACTTTC
CDR3 protein: CASRSVGANVLTF

CDR3 length: 18
D gene: TRBD1
V gene: TRBV7-8
clone size: -
J gene: TRBJ1-3
CDR3 DNA: TGTGCCAGCAGCTTAGGGGGAACAAGGACAGGGCCAGGAAACACCATATATTTT
CDR3 protein: CASSLGGTRTGPGNTIYF

CDR3 length: 15
D gene: -
V gene: TRBV7-7
clone size: few
J gene: TRBJ2-5
CDR3 DNA: TGTGCTACCGCCGAGACTCAGGGGATCCTGGAGACCCAGTACTTC
CDR3 protein: CATAETQGILETQYF

CDR3 length: 14
D gene: TRBD2
V gene: TRBV28
clone size: -
J gene: TRBJ2-1
CDR3 DNA: TGTGCCAGCACCCTTAGCGGGGGGTACAATGAGCAGTTCTTC
CDR3 protein: CASTLSGGYNEQFF

CDR3 length: 13
D gene: -
V gene: TRBV7-6
clone size: -
J gene: TRBJ2-3
CDR3 DNA: TGTGCCAGCAGCTCCCCCAGAACAGATACGCAGTATTTT
CDR3 protein: CASSSPRTDTQYF

CDR3 length: 18
D gene: TRBD1
V gene: TRBV7-3
clone size: -
J gene: TRBJ2-2
CDR3 DNA: TGTGCCAGCAGCCCACTCGGGACAGGTGTTGCGAACACCGGGGAGCTGTTTTTT
CDR3 protein: CASSPLGTGVANTGELFF

CDR3 length: 14
D gene: -
V gene: TRBV5-6
clone size: -
J gene: TRBJ1-5
CDR3 DNA: TGTGCCAGCACCCGTGCGGGATCTAATCAGCCCCAGCATTTT
CDR3 protein: CASTRAGSNQPQHF

CDR3 length: 14
D gene: -
V gene: TRBV9
clone size: -
J gene: TRBJ2-7
CDR3 DNA: TGTGCCAGCAGCGGGCCACCTCGGGACTACGAGCAGTACTTC
CDR3 protein: CASSGPPRDYEQYF

CDR3 length: 14
D gene: TRBD1
V gene: TRBV6-5
clone size: few
J gene: TRBJ1-5
CDR3 DNA: TGTGCCAGCAGTAAGCGGACAGGGGTACAGCCCCAGCATTTT
CDR3 protein: CASSKRTGVQPQHF

CDR3 length: 13
D gene: TRBD2
V gene: TRBV6-1
clone size: -
J gene: TRBJ2-7
CDR3 DNA: TGTGCCAGCCGGACTAGCGGGGGGGCCGAGCAGTACTTC
CDR3 protein: CASRTSGGAEQYF

CDR3 length: 13
D gene: -
V gene: TRBV10-1
clone size: -
J gene: TRBJ2-7
CDR3 DNA: TGCGCCAGCAGTCGGGGGAAGTACTACGAGCAGTACTTC
CDR3 protein: CASSRGKYYEQYF

CDR3 length: 16
D gene: -
V gene: TRBV5-1
clone size: once
J gene: TRBJ2-5
CDR3 DNA: TGCGCCAGCAGCTTGATGGTAGCTATAAACCAAGAGACCCAGTACTTC
CDR3 protein: CASSLMVAINQETQYF

CDR3 length: 13
D gene: -
V gene: TRBV28
clone size: once
J gene: TRBJ1-2
CDR3 DNA: TGTGCCAGCAGTTTGTATCAGGGATATGGCTACACCTTC
CDR3 protein: CASSLYQGYGYTF

CDR3 length: 13
D gene: -
V gene: TRBV4-1
clone size: once
J gene: TRBJ1-5
CDR3 DNA: TGCGCCAGCAGCCTTGACGGGGGTGAGCCCCAGCATTTT
CDR3 protein: CASSLDGGEPQHF

CDR3 length: 13
D gene: TRBD2
V gene: TRBV4-2
clone size: -
J gene: TRBJ2-1
CDR3 DNA: TGTGCCAGCAGCCCCCTAGCGGGCGGAGAGCAGTTCTTC
CDR3 protein: CASSPLAGGEQFF

CDR3 length: 14
D gene: -
V gene: TRBV21-1
clone size: few
J gene: TRBJ1-5
CDR3 DNA: TGTGCCAGCAGTTACACTAGGAGCAATCAGCCCCAGCATTTT
CDR3 protein: CASSYTRSNQPQHF

CDR3 length: 15
D gene: TRBD2
V gene: TRBV28
clone size: -
J gene: TRBJ2-7
CDR3 DNA: TGTGCCAGCAGTTTAGGGAGCGGGATCCCCTACGAGCAGTACTTC
CDR3 protein: CASSLGSGIPYEQYF

CDR3 length: 18
D gene: TRBD1
V gene: TRBV4-3
clone size: -
J gene: TRBJ1-5
CDR3 DNA: TGCGCCAGCAGCCAAGATTTGGTAAGAGGGGGCGATCCTCAGCCCCAGCATTTT
CDR3 protein: CASSQDLVRGGDPQPQHF

CDR3 length: 17
D gene: TRBD2
V gene: TRBV30
clone size: -
J gene: TRBJ2-1
CDR3 DNA: TGTGCCTGGAGTGTCCGCCCGGGGACTAGCGGGTTCAATGAGCAGTTCTTC
CDR3 protein: CAWSVRPGTSGFNEQFF

CDR3 length: 17
D gene: TRBD1
V gene: TRBV6-7
clone size: -
J gene: TRBJ1-6
CDR3 DNA: TGTGCCAGCAGTTACTTGTGGACAGGGAAGTATAATTCACCCCTCCACTTT
CDR3 protein: CASSYLWTGKYNSPLHF

CDR3 length: 14
D gene: TRBD1
V gene: TRBV5-1
clone size: -
J gene: TRBJ2-1
CDR3 DNA: TGCGCCAGTAGGACAGGGGGCCGCTACAATGAGCAGTTCTTC
CDR3 protein: CASRTGGRYNEQFF

CDR3 length: 16
D gene: TRBD2
V gene: TRBV4-1
clone size: once
J gene: TRBJ2-2
CDR3 DNA: TGCGCCAGCAGCCTAGAGACCGACCGGGGGGCCGGGGAGCTGTTTTTT
CDR3 protein: CASSLETDRGAGELFF

CDR3 length: 15
D gene: -
V gene: TRBV5-1
clone size: -
J gene: TRBJ1-6
CDR3 DNA: TGCGCCAGCAGCTTGGAGGGGGCCTATAATTCACCCCTCCACTTT
CDR3 protein: CASSLEGAYNSPLHF

CDR3 length: 14
D gene: TRBD1
V gene: TRBV5-6
clone size: -
J gene: TRBJ2-2
CDR3 DNA: TGTGCCAGCGGGGACAGAACGAACACCGGGGAGCTGTTTTTT
CDR3 protein: CASGDRTNTGELFF

CDR3 length: 15
D gene: TRBD2
V gene: TRBV5-6
clone size: -
J gene: TRBJ2-7
CDR3 DNA: TGTGCCAGCAGGGGCACCGGGAGGGGGGGACACGAGCAGTACTTC
CDR3 protein: CASRGTGRGGHEQYF

CDR3 length: 17
D gene: -
V gene: TRBV27
clone size: -
J gene: TRBJ2-3
CDR3 DNA: TGTGCCAGCAGGGAGGGACTCCCTCAGTGGTACAGGGATACGCAGTATTTT
CDR3 protein: CASREGLPQWYRDTQYF

CDR3 length: 15
D gene: -
V gene: TRBV2
clone size: -
J gene: TRBJ2-1
CDR3 DNA: TGTGCCAGCTGTCCCTTGCAGGGGGGCTACAATGAGCAGTTCTTC
CDR3 protein: CASCPLQGGYNEQFF